These 30 T cell receptor beta chains originate from one sample sequenced in a study of shared clonotypes between healthy human individuals. The assay was immunoSEQ multiplex PCR, and TCRdb's table has in-frame clones only and misses some. The sample comprises some 1.1 million clones, around three quarters of which are singletons, and about 0.89% rests with the top ten. The specimen sequenced was memory CD4+ T cells from PBMCs. Subset given: CD45RA-negative fraction. The receptors were sampled from a man aged 18 to 35 in good health. Some clones in this sample may be carry-over from other donors' samples.

As concerns this clone: Other DNA sequences from this sample encode an identical CDR3 as well. The J gene is TRBJ1-2, the V gene TRBV30; TRBD1 agrees at 8 bases. The CDR3 is 14 amino acids. V lost 0 bases and J lost 5; bases outside the gene matches: 5. The germline CDR1 and CDR2 sequences are GTSNPN and SVGIG (reference sequence). The CDR3 nucleotides read TGTGCCTGGAGTGTACCTGGGACAGGATATGGCTACACCTTC. Translation: CAWSVPGTGYGYTF.

Written as DNA, the CDR3 is TGTGCCAGTAGTATAAGGCAGACCCCCCAAGAGACCCAGTACTTC. Translating it yields CASSIRQTPQETQYF. This chain joins TRBV19 and TRBJ2-5; no firm D call. The CDR3 runs to 15 residues. Germline V gives CDR1 LNHDA, CDR2 SQIVND (reference sequence). V lost 2 bases and J lost 1, with 11 bases in between.

CDR3 nucleotides: TGCAGCGGCGGACAGGGGGCAGGAGAGACCCAGTACTTC. This gives the protein CSGGQGAGETQYF. The rearrangement links TRBV29-1 to TRBJ2-5; 11 nucleotides line up with TRBD1. This CDR3 contains 13 residues. Trimming took 7 bases from V and 4 from J; bases not matched to a gene: 5. Germline assignment: CDR1 SQVTM and CDR2 ANQGSEA.

This clone was recorded a few times. The chain recombines TRBV6-1 with TRBJ1-1; D is perhaps TRBD1 (6 bases). V was clipped by 3 bases and J by 1 base, with 6 bases between them. Per the germline V gene, CDR1 is MNHNS and CDR2 is SASEGT. The CDR3 spans 13 residues. The CDR3 is CASSDRGNTEAFF. DNA for the CDR3: TGTGCCAGCAGTGACAGGGGGAACACTGAAGCTTTCTTT.

This chain's CDR3 is CASSRRGRANTEAFF. The CDR3 nucleotides read TGTGCCAGCAGTAGGAGGGGGCGGGCGAACACTGAAGCTTTCTTT. V usage is TRBV27 and J usage is TRBJ1-1, with TRBD1 matching over 7 bases. Germline V gene sequence: CDR1 MNHEY, CDR2 SMNVEV (reference sequence). The CDR3 sequence is 15 residues long. Trimming took 5 bases from V and 1 from J; bases not matched to a gene: 7.

The rearrangement links TRBV28 to TRBJ2-3; 14 bases fit TRBD2. Losses at the gene ends were 6 bases for V and 4 bases for J; bases not matched to a gene: 6. CDR1 is MDHEN and CDR2 is SYDVKM in the germline V gene. The CDR3 totals 16 residues. This CDR3 reads CASSRGTSGSSDTQYF. In DNA, the CDR3 is TGTGCCAGCAGCCGAGGGACTAGCGGGAGCTCAGATACGCAGTATTTT. The full variable domain, its missing parts supplied by reference TRBV28 and TRBJ2-3, is DVKVTQSSRYLVKRTGEKVFLECVQDMDHENMFWYRQDPGLGLRLIYFSYDVKMKEKGDIPEGYSVSREKKERFSLILESASTNQTSMYLCASSRGTSGSSDTQYFGPGTRLTVL.

V usage is TRBV5-1 and J usage is TRBJ2-1; a possible D gene is TRBD1 (6 bases). With 4 bases removed from V and 2 bases from J, the gap between germline ends came to 13 bases. The CDR3 has 15 residues. CDR1 and CDR2 (germline): SGHRS, YFSETQ. The CDR3 loop reads CASSILQGPYNEQFF. CDR3 nucleotides: TGCGCCAGCAGCATTCTACAGGGTCCCTACAATGAGCAGTTCTTC. Full variable domain (outside the CDR3, taken from reference TRBV5-1 and TRBJ2-1): KAGVTQTPRYLIKTRGQQVTLSCSPISGHRSVSWYQQTPGQGLQFLFEYFSETQRNKGNFPGRFSGRQFSNSRSEMNVSTLELGDSALYLCASSILQGPYNEQFFGPGTRLTVL.

This clone has just a few counts. The V gene is TRBV27, the J gene TRBJ2-4; 7 positions match TRBD1. Germline values: CDR1 MNHEY, CDR2 SMNVEV (reference sequence). This CDR3 comprises 15 residues. Trimming cost V 5 bases and J 8 bases; bases outside gene matches: 12. CDR3 sequence reads: CASSPLTDRADIQYF. The CDR3, as DNA: TGTGCCAGCAGTCCCCTAACCGACAGGGCTGACATTCAGTACTTC.

The count of this clone is one. This chain connects TRBV19 to TRBJ2-7, with D tentatively TRBD1 or TRBD2 (5 bases each). This CDR3 is 15 amino acids long. Germline CDR1 is LNHDA and CDR2 is SQIVND (reference sequence). The V end lost 4 bases, the J end lost 3 bases, and 16 bases lay between the germline ends. The CDR3 here is CASSSFRDADYEQYF. The CDR3 DNA follows: TGTGCCAGTAGTAGCTTCCGGGACGCAGACTACGAGCAGTACTTC.

V and J are TRBV5-1 and TRBJ2-1; 7 bases are a match to TRBD1. Germline loops: CDR1 SGHRS, CDR2 YFSETQ. There are 15 residues in the CDR3. The junction had 7 bases not matched to a gene; V was cut back by 0 bases and J by 7 bases. The CDR3: CASSLGQGDWNEQFF. CDR3 nucleotides: TGCGCCAGCAGCTTGGGCCAGGGGGATTGGAATGAGCAGTTCTTC. Based on the CDR3 plus reference TRBV5-1 and TRBJ2-1, the full variable domain is KAGVTQTPRYLIKTRGQQVTLSCSPISGHRSVSWYQQTPGQGLQFLFEYFSETQRNKGNFPGRFSGRQFSNSRSEMNVSTLELGDSALYLCASSLGQGDWNEQFFGPGTRLTVL.

This clone was seen repeatedly, ten times or more. V is TRBV4-3 and J is TRBJ2-7; D not certain. Germline V gene data show CDR1 as LGHNA and CDR2 as YSLEER. Between the trimmed V and J ends, which lost 0 bases and 6 bases, there was a span of 9 bases. The CDR3 loop spans 13 amino acids. The CDR3 spells CASSQDRNTEQYF. As DNA, the CDR3 is TGCGCCAGCAGCCAAGATCGGAATACCGAGCAGTACTTC.

The chain couples TRBV10-3 to TRBJ2-1, with D possibly matching TRBD1 (6 bases). The length of the CDR3 is 14 residues. Germline V lookup: CDR1 ENHRY, CDR2 SYGVKD. With 7 bases removed from V and 0 bases from J, the gap between germline ends came to 10 bases. The CDR3 DNA follows: TGTGCCATCAACCGAGGGGGCTCCTACAATGAGCAGTTCTTC. Translated: CAINRGGSYNEQFF.

J is TRBJ2-7 and V is TRBV28; D might be TRBD1 or TRBD2, each matching 5 bases. This CDR3 spans 13 amino acids. V was cut by 1 base and J by 7 bases, with 11 bases left in between. Per the germline V gene, CDR1 is MDHEN and CDR2 is SYDVKM. The chain's CDR3 is CASSLSGPGEQYF. The CDR3 DNA sequence: TGTGCCAGCAGTTTATCGGGGCCGGGGGAGCAGTACTTC.

Remarks on this clone: This clone may be a read error of a much larger clone one base away. The chain combines TRBV9 with TRBJ2-1, with TRBD2 matching over 11 bases. The CDR3 has 16 residues. Per germline, CDR1 SGDLS and CDR2 YYNGEE. This CDR3 reads CASSLTSGTSHNEQFF. In nucleotides, the CDR3 is TGTGCCAGCAGCCTGACTAGCGGGACCTCCCACAATGAGCAGTTCTTC.

Note on this clone: Additional DNA sequences in this sample encode the identical CDR3. The V call is TRBV5-1, the J call TRBJ2-1; D call uncertain. CDR1 and CDR2 from the germline V gene are SGHRS and YFSETQ. This CDR3 is built from 15 residues. Trimming removed 0 bases at V and 0 bases at J, with 7 bases between. The chain's CDR3 is CASSLASSSYNEQFF. The CDR3 bases are TGCGCCAGCAGCTTGGCCTCGAGCTCCTACAATGAGCAGTTCTTC.

V is TRBV28 and J is TRBJ1-1, with a weak D call TRBD1 (6 bases). The ends were cut back, 3 bases at V and 2 bases at J, with 13 bases in the middle. CDR1 is MDHEN, CDR2 SYDVKM, per germline. The CDR3 extends over 15 amino acids. For the CDR3, the DNA is TGTGCCAGCAGTTTCGTAGGACAGCCAAACACTGAAGCTTTCTTT. Protein product: CASSFVGQPNTEAFF.

The chain employs TRBV28 and TRBJ1-6; D perhaps matches TRBD1 (6 bases). Germline V lookup: CDR1 MDHEN, CDR2 SYDVKM. The CDR3 is 15 amino acids. V was trimmed by 1 base and J by 10 bases, leaving 14 bases between them. This CDR3 is CASSLYQGLGSPLHF. The CDR3 DNA reads TGTGCCAGCAGTTTATACCAGGGGCTGGGCTCACCCCTCCACTTT. The whole variable domain, filled in from reference TRBV28 and TRBJ1-6, reads DVKVTQSSRYLVKRTGEKVFLECVQDMDHENMFWYRQDPGLGLRLIYFSYDVKMKEKGDIPEGYSVSREKKERFSLILESASTNQTSMYLCASSLYQGLGSPLHFGNGTRLTVT.

This chain links TRBV28 with TRBJ2-5; 7 nucleotides agree with TRBD2. There are 19 residues in the CDR3. V lost 1 base, J lost 5 bases, and 19 bases stayed unmatched. CDR1 MDHEN and CDR2 SYDVKM come from the germline V gene. The CDR3 here is CASSLYPPVQGGFQETQYF. As DNA, the CDR3 is TGTGCCAGCAGTTTATACCCTCCTGTGCAGGGAGGGTTTCAGGAGACCCAGTACTTC.

The chain uses TRBV29-1 and TRBJ2-1; maybe TRBD2 (6 bases). Germline V gives CDR1 SQVTM, CDR2 ANQGSEA. Trimming cost V 3 bases and J 4 bases, with 22 bases left between them. This CDR3 region has 17 residues. The CDR3 region has the DNA TGCAGCGTTGAGAGACTAGTGGGAGTCGGGGGTTACAATGAGCAGTTCTTC. It translates to CSVERLVGVGGYNEQFF.

This clone was seen at least ten times. The rearrangement links TRBV28 to TRBJ1-5; TRBD1 is a possible D gene (5 bases). The CDR3 has 12 residues. Germline assignment: CDR1 MDHEN and CDR2 SYDVKM. V dropped 7 bases and J dropped 4 bases, with 8 bases sitting between them. This chain's CDR3 is CASTEGNQPQHF. The DNA of the CDR3 is TGTGCCAGCACGGAGGGGAATCAGCCCCAGCATTTT.

This chain connects TRBV30 to TRBJ2-2; the match to TRBD1 covers 10 bases. With 1 base clipped from V and 4 bases from J, the junction kept 3 bases outside the gene matches. CDR1 GTSNPN and CDR2 SVGIG come from the germline V gene (reference sequence). The length of the CDR3 is 15 residues. The CDR3 DNA reads TGTGCCTGGAGTGGGGACAGGGGTGGCACCGGGGAGCTGTTTTTT. Protein product: CAWSGDRGGTGELFF.

The chain is built from TRBV2 and TRBJ2-7; 7 nucleotides line up with TRBD2. Germline CDR1 reads SNHLY; CDR2 reads FYNNEI. With V trimmed by 6 bases and J by 3 bases, 5 bases remained unmatched. This CDR3 is built from 13 residues. The CDR3 sequence is CASRPRDYYEQYF. The CDR3 region has the DNA TGTGCCAGCAGACCCAGGGACTACTACGAGCAGTACTTC.

This clone has only one observation. The chain carries TRBV5-1 and TRBJ1-3; D perhaps matches TRBD1 (5 bases). The CDR3 loop spans 18 amino acids. Germline-derived CDR1 and CDR2 are SGHRS and YFSETQ. Trimming cost V 0 bases and J 0 bases, with 16 bases left between them. The CDR3 region has the DNA TGCGCCAGCAGCTTGGACGGACACCTGCCTCCCTCTGGAAACACCATATATTTT. Translating gives CASSLDGHLPPSGNTIYF.

The sample holds a few counts of this clone. V gene TRBV4-2 combines with J gene TRBJ1-1; 7 nucleotides align to TRBD1. CDR3 length: 15 amino acids. Germline trimming cut 6 bases from V and 2 bases from J; bases unmatched to any gene: 9. CDR1 and CDR2 (germline): LGHNA, YNFKEQ. Written as DNA, the CDR3 is TGTGCCAGCAGGCAGCCGGGACAGACAAACACTGAAGCTTTCTTT. It is translated as CASRQPGQTNTEAFF.

The gene calls are TRBV6-4 and TRBJ1-1; D call uncertain. The germline V gene has CDR1 MRHNA and CDR2 SNTAGT. V was pared by 6 bases and J by 1 base, with 9 bases between. The CDR3 covers 13 residues. The CDR3 DNA reads TGTGCCAGCAGAGAAACAGCGAACACTGAAGCTTTCTTT. Translated: CASRETANTEAFF.

This rearrangement joins TRBV7-9 to TRBJ2-7, with D perhaps TRBD1 or TRBD2 (5 bases each). The V gene lost 5 bases and the J gene lost 2 bases, with 10 bases spanning the gap. This CDR3 has 13 residues. Per the germline V gene, CDR1 is SEHNR and CDR2 is FQNEAQ (reference sequence). CDR3 sequence reads: CASSGGRAYEQYF. The CDR3 DNA reads TGTGCCAGCAGCGGGGGACGGGCCTACGAGCAGTACTTC.

Remarks on this clone: A much larger clone differs from this one at a single base, so this may be a read error. The chain has TRBV5-6 and TRBJ2-7; D call uncertain. V lost 2 bases and J 0 bases, leaving 0 bases between the germline ends. The V gene's germline CDR1 is SGHDT and CDR2 YYEEEE. The CDR3 consists of 11 residues. The CDR3 coding sequence is TGTGCCAGCAGCTTCTCCTACGAGCAGTACTTC. Translated: CASSFSYEQYF.

This chain links TRBV18 with TRBJ2-5; D is uncertain. The V gene lost 6 bases and the J gene lost 1 base, with 15 bases spanning the gap. CDR1 KGHSH and CDR2 LQKENI come from the germline V gene. The CDR3 sequence is 15 residues long. The CDR3 coding sequence is TGTGCCAGCTCGGAACAACTTGAGGCCCAAGAGACCCAGTACTTC. It specifies CASSEQLEAQETQYF.

The J gene is TRBJ2-1, the V gene TRBV11-3; D may be TRBD2 (5 bases). Germline assignment: CDR1 SGHNT and CDR2 YENEEA. V was trimmed by 1 base and J by 4 bases, leaving 14 bases between them. This CDR3 is built from 16 residues. The CDR3 nucleotides read TGTGCCAGCAGCTTAGTGGGGAGTCAACCATACAATGAGCAGTTCTTC. Its translation is CASSLVGSQPYNEQFF.

This rearrangement joins TRBV4-1 to TRBJ2-2, with 8 positions matching TRBD1. This CDR3 has 16 residues. The germline CDR1 and CDR2 sequences are MGHRA and YSYEKL. V lost 2 bases, J lost 7 bases, and 9 bases stayed unmatched. The CDR3 DNA is TGCGCCAGCAGCCAATTCTCGACAGGGGAGAGCGGGGAGCTGTTTTTT. Its translation is CASSQFSTGESGELFF.